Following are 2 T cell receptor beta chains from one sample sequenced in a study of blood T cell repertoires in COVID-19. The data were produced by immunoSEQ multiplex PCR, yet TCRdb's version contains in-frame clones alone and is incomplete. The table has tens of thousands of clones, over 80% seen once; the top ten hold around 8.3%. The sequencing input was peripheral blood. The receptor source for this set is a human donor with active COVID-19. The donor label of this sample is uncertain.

In nucleotides, the CDR3 is TGTGCCAGCAGCGCAGAGAACACTGAAGCTTTCTTT. Protein product: CASSAENTEAFF. The chain uses TRBV2 and TRBJ1-1; D is uncertain. Trimming took 6 bases from V and 1 from J, leaving 6 bases between them. This CDR3 is built from 12 residues. The germline V gene has CDR1 SNHLY and CDR2 FYNNEI.

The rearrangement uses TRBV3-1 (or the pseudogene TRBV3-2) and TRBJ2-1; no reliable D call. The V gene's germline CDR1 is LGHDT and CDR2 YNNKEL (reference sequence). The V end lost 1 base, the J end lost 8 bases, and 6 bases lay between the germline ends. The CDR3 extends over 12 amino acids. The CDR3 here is CASSQVNDEQFF. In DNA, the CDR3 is TGTGCCAGCAGCCAAGTCAATGATGAGCAGTTCTTC.